These 28 T cell receptor beta chains came from one sample sequenced in a study of blood T cell repertoires in COVID-19. Sequenced by immunoSEQ multiplex PCR; TCRdb stores in-frame clones only, minus some. Of under 300,000 clones in the sample, roughly 85% were seen once. Sequenced: peripheral blood. Receptors were obtained from a human donor in a cohort sampled during active COVID-19.

V and J are TRBV15 and TRBJ2-4; 9 bases are a match to TRBD1. Trimming at V came to 5 bases and at J to 8 bases, leaving 7 bases not matched to a gene. The CDR3 length is 14 residues. The germline CDR1 and CDR2 sequences are LNHNV and YYDKDF (reference sequence). CDR3 sequence: CATSGEQGADIQYF. In DNA, the CDR3 is TGTGCCACCAGCGGGGAACAGGGGGCAGACATTCAGTACTTC.

V usage is TRBV5-5 and J usage is TRBJ1-4; 7 positions agree with TRBD1. The CDR3 length is 16 residues. The germline gives CDR1 SGHKS, CDR2 YYEKEE (reference sequence). The trim removed 1 base at V and 5 bases at J, leaving 8 bases unmatched. Here the CDR3 DNA reads TGTGCCAGCAGCTTGCCATCCGGGACAGCAAATGAAAAACTGTTTTTT. Protein product: CASSLPSGTANEKLFF.

The chain carries TRBV6-5 and TRBJ1-5, with D unclear. Germline V lookup: CDR1 MNHEY, CDR2 SVGAGI. This CDR3 has 13 residues. Trimming pared 2 bases from V and 7 bases from J, leaving 9 bases between. Written as DNA, the CDR3 is TGTGCCAGCAGTTACCGGGGAGGACAGCCCCAGCATTTT. Its protein is CASSYRGGQPQHF.

This clone has only a few counts. The CDR3 nucleotides are TGCAGCGTAGCGCGGGGTAATAATGAAAAACTGTTTTTT. Translating gives CSVARGNNEKLFF. The genes are TRBV29-1 and TRBJ1-4; D call uncertain. Trimming stripped 6 bases from V and 4 bases from J, with 12 bases between. The CDR3 runs to 13 residues. The V gene's germline CDR1 is SQVTM and CDR2 ANQGSEA.

This chain connects TRBV19 to TRBJ2-5; D possibly corresponds to TRBD1 (6 bases). V was shortened by 5 bases and J by 4 bases, with 14 bases between the two germline ends. The CDR3 loop spans 14 amino acids. Germline CDR1 reads LNHDA; CDR2 reads SQIVND (reference sequence). CDR3 loop: CASSPRIRGETQYF. The CDR3 DNA follows: TGTGCCAGTAGTCCTCGGATCAGGGGAGAGACCCAGTACTTC.

The chain uses TRBV6-5 and TRBJ2-3; D possibly corresponds to TRBD2 (6 bases). Per germline, CDR1 MNHEY and CDR2 SVGAGI. With 8 bases removed from V and 0 bases from J, the gap between germline ends came to 12 bases. The CDR3 length is 14 residues. CDR3 protein: CASSREFSTDTQYF. CDR3 in DNA: TGTGCCAGCTCCCGGGAGTTTAGCACAGATACGCAGTATTTT.

J is TRBJ1-6 and V is TRBV5-1, with 8 positions matching TRBD1. Trimming at V came to 4 bases and at J to 10 bases, leaving 13 bases not matched to a gene. There are 16 residues in the CDR3. Looked up from germline, CDR1 is SGHRS and CDR2 is YFSETQ. CDR3: CASSPGPTGVKSPLHF. For the CDR3, the DNA is TGCGCCAGCAGCCCCGGTCCGACAGGGGTAAAATCACCCCTCCACTTT.

This chain connects TRBV27 to TRBJ2-1; maybe TRBD2 (5 bases). CDR3 length: 17 amino acids. V was cut by 0 bases and J by 0 bases, with 12 bases left in between. Germline loops: CDR1 MNHEY, CDR2 SMNVEV (reference sequence). This CDR3 reads CASSLSKRGSSYNEQFF. CDR3 DNA: TGTGCCAGCAGTTTATCTAAGAGAGGGAGCTCCTACAATGAGCAGTTCTTC.

This clone appeared a single time. The rearrangement uses TRBV7-2 and TRBJ1-6; 8 nucleotides match TRBD1. Trimming at V came to 3 bases and at J to 7 bases, leaving 8 bases not matched to a gene. Germline values: CDR1 SGHTA, CDR2 FQGNSA. The CDR3 totals 16 residues. Written as DNA, the CDR3 is TGTGCCAGCAGCTTTCCCCAGGGGGCTGGAAATTCACCCCTCCACTTT. Its translation: CASSFPQGAGNSPLHF.

CDR3 nucleotides: TGTGCCATCAGCTTCAGGGGGCAAACCTTTTACGAGCAGTACTTC. Residues: CAISFRGQTFYEQYF. The V gene is TRBV10-3, the J gene TRBJ2-7, with 8 bases aligning to TRBD1. The CDR3 has 15 residues. Per the germline V gene, CDR1 is ENHRY and CDR2 is SYGVKD. V lost 6 bases, J lost 4 bases, and 11 bases stayed unmatched.

The rearrangement uses TRBV18 and TRBJ1-4, with D hard to call. CDR1 KGHSH and CDR2 LQKENI come from the germline V gene. The CDR3 runs to 15 residues. V dropped 3 bases and J dropped 0 bases, with 8 bases sitting between them. The CDR3 reads CASSPGTATNEKLFF. Written as DNA, the CDR3 is TGTGCCAGCTCACCGGGTACAGCAACTAATGAAAAACTGTTTTTT.

The chain couples TRBV7-2 to TRBJ2-1; no reliable D call. Between the trimmed V and J ends, which lost 4 bases and 1 base, there was a span of 14 bases. From germline, CDR1 is SGHTA and CDR2 FQGNSA. The CDR3 spans 16 residues. DNA for the CDR3: TGTGCCAGCAGCTCACCCCCCCCGAGTTCCTACAATGAGCAGTTCTTC. The encoded protein is CASSSPPPSSYNEQFF. The whole variable domain, remainder taken from reference TRBV7-2 and TRBJ2-1, is GAGVSQSPSNKVTEKGKDVELRCDPISGHTALYWYRQSLGQGLEFLIYFQGNSAPDKSGLPSDRFSAERTGGSVSTLTIQRTQQEDSAVYLCASSSPPPSSYNEQFFGPGTRLTVL.

CDR3 in amino acids: CASSIGTANTEAFF. As DNA, the CDR3 is TGTGCCAGTAGTATAGGGACAGCGAACACTGAAGCTTTCTTT. The J gene is TRBJ1-1, the V gene TRBV19, with D possibly TRBD1 on 6 matching bases. CDR3 length equals 14 residues. The V end lost 1 base, the J end lost 1 base, and 7 bases lay between the germline ends. Per germline, CDR1 LNHDA and CDR2 SQIVND (reference sequence).

The V call is TRBV7-9, the J call TRBJ2-1, with TRBD2 as a possible D gene (6 bases). Per germline, CDR1 SEHNR and CDR2 FQNEAQ (reference sequence). V lost 3 bases and J 11 bases, leaving 17 bases between the germline ends. There are 14 residues in the CDR3. The DNA of the CDR3 is TGTGCCAGCAGCTTGGTCCGCGGGGTAGTTAAGCAGTTCTTC. It specifies CASSLVRGVVKQFF.

The rearrangement uses TRBV19 and TRBJ2-3; 14 bases match TRBD2. This CDR3 is 16 amino acids long. Germline V gene data show CDR1 as LNHDA and CDR2 as SQIVND (reference sequence). V lost 6 bases to trimming and J lost 8 bases; unmatched junction nucleotides: 10. This CDR3 reads CASRDPGLAGAGTQYF. In DNA form, the CDR3 reads TGTGCCAGTAGGGATCCGGGACTAGCGGGAGCGGGTACGCAGTATTTT.

The chain has TRBV3-1 (or the pseudogene TRBV3-2) and TRBJ1-2; D possibly corresponds to TRBD1 (6 bases). The ends were cut back, 4 bases at V and 4 bases at J, with 19 bases in the middle. The germline V gene has CDR1 LGHDT and CDR2 YNNKEL (reference sequence). The length of the CDR3 is 16 residues. CDR3 loop: CASSLPGGQSFYGYTF. The CDR3 bases are TGTGCCAGCAGCCTGCCCGGAGGACAGTCATTCTATGGCTACACCTTC.

The chain joins TRBV27 to TRBJ1-5, with D hard to call. This CDR3 contains 13 residues. V lost 3 bases and J lost 3, with 6 bases in between. The germline V gene has CDR1 MNHEY and CDR2 SMNVEV (reference sequence). The chain's CDR3 is CASSFGVNQPQHF. The CDR3 DNA is TGTGCCAGCAGTTTCGGAGTCAATCAGCCCCAGCATTTT.

This chain uses TRBV19 with TRBJ2-7; 13 nucleotides align to TRBD2. Germline lookup yields CDR1 LNHDA and CDR2 SQIVND (reference sequence). This CDR3 region has 15 residues. Losses at the gene ends were 3 bases for V and 3 bases for J; bases not matched to a gene: 2. The CDR3 DNA sequence: TGTGCCAGTAGTATGAGGACTAGCGGGAGCTACGAGCAGTACTTC. Translated: CASSMRTSGSYEQYF.

This clone came up a few times. The rearrangement joins TRBV27 to TRBJ2-7; 7 bases are shared with TRBD1. The CDR3 is made up of 12 amino acids. Germline CDR1 and CDR2: MNHEY and SMNVEV (reference sequence). V trimming: 4 bases; J trimming: 8 bases; junction bases outside the gene matches: 5. The CDR3 protein is CASSSGTVQQYF. For the CDR3, the DNA is TGTGCCAGCAGTTCTGGGACAGTCCAGCAGTACTTC.

This clone was seen at least ten times. The chain employs TRBV4-1 and TRBJ2-1; 12 bases are shared with TRBD2. J lost 5 bases, V lost 1 base, and 9 bases had no gene match. Germline lookup yields CDR1 MGHRA and CDR2 YSYEKL. The CDR3 spans 18 residues. As DNA, the CDR3 is TGCGCCAGCAGCCAAGGGTGGACTAGCGGGAAAAAGGACAATGAGCAGTTCTTC. The encoded protein is CASSQGWTSGKKDNEQFF.

The chain uses TRBV12-3 or TRBV12-4 and TRBJ2-7; weak D call: TRBD2 (5 bases). The ends were cut back, 8 bases at V and 5 bases at J, with 16 bases in the middle. The CDR3 covers 13 residues. CDR3 in amino acids: CASRGIKVDEQYF. The CDR3 DNA follows: TGTGCCAGCCGGGGAATTAAGGTCGACGAGCAGTACTTC.

This chain links TRBV4-2 with TRBJ2-1; TRBD2 is a possible D gene (7 bases). Trimming took off 1 base at V and 2 bases at J, with 12 bases between the two ends. The CDR3 covers 16 residues. The germline gives CDR1 LGHNA, CDR2 YNFKEQ. This CDR3 is CASSQARGTTYNEQFF. Written as DNA, the CDR3 is TGTGCCAGCAGCCAAGCGAGGGGGACTACCTACAATGAGCAGTTCTTC.

The chain combines TRBV23-1 with TRBJ2-2; a weak D match, TRBD2 (6 bases). TRBV23-1 is treated as an ORF (open reading frame) with a function not yet certain. Trimming shortened V by 5 bases and J by 2 bases, and 21 bases separated the two germline ends. CDR3 length: 18 amino acids. The CDR3 DNA reads TGCGCCAGCAGTGAAGGCGGGATCTCCCCTAAAAACACCGGGGAGCTGTTTTTT. Translation: CASSEGGISPKNTGELFF.

This clone was detected once. This chain joins TRBV7-3 and TRBJ1-2; D ambiguous. V was shortened by 8 bases and J by 8 bases, with 18 bases between the two germline ends. The germline CDR1 and CDR2 sequences are SGHTA and FQGTGA. The CDR3 has 13 amino acids. This chain's CDR3 is CASGESGSLGYTF. The DNA of the CDR3 is TGTGCCAGCGGTGAATCAGGATCTCTGGGCTACACCTTC. The full variable domain, with the rest looked up from reference TRBV7-3 and TRBJ1-2, is GAGVSQTPSNKVTEKGKYVELRCDPISGHTALYWYRQSLGQGPEFLIYFQGTGAADDSGLPNDRFFAVRPEGSVSTLKIQRTERGDSAVYLCASGESGSLGYTFGSGTRLTVV.

J is TRBJ2-3 and V is TRBV7-9; 11 bases agree with TRBD2. The length of the CDR3 is 16 residues. Germline assignment: CDR1 SEHNR and CDR2 FQNEAQ (reference sequence). V was pared by 5 bases and J by 2 bases, with 6 bases of the junction left unmatched. DNA for the CDR3: TGTGCCAGCAGCAATAGCGGGAGGGCCAACACAGATACGCAGTATTTT. Amino acids: CASSNSGRANTDTQYF. Variable domain in full (rest from reference TRBV7-9 and TRBJ2-3): DTGVSQNPRHKITKRGQNVTFRCDPISEHNRLYWYRQTLGQGPEFLTYFQNEAQLEKSRLLSDRFSAERPKGSFSTLEIQRTEQGDSAMYLCASSNSGRANTDTQYFGPGTRLTVL.

The chain combines TRBV3-1 (or the pseudogene TRBV3-2) with TRBJ1-1; TRBD1 agrees at 7 bases. Unmatched junction bases numbered 7, after V lost 4 bases and J lost 11 bases. Germline CDR1 and CDR2: LGHDT and YNNKEL (reference sequence). CDR3 length: 12 amino acids. The CDR3 here is CASSPGDRDAFF. The DNA of the CDR3 is TGTGCCAGCAGCCCAGGAGACAGGGACGCTTTCTTT.

The table lists this clone with a few counts. Because the CDR3 is missing its conserved closing phenylalanine or tryptophan, this is likely a read error. Because the CDR3's place on the DNA is in doubt, the DNA is left out and the CDR3 is given as listed by TCRdb. The chain recombines TRBV14 with TRBJ1-1. Germline CDR1 and CDR2: SGHDN and FVKESK. Inclusive of both ends, the CDR3 amounts to 12 amino acids. CDR3 in amino acids: CASSQDYVSLVL.

The chain carries TRBV18 and TRBJ2-1; unclear D gene. This CDR3 region has 14 residues. Between the trimmed V and J ends, which lost 2 bases and 5 bases, there was a span of 10 bases. Germline V gene lookup returns CDR1 KGHSH and CDR2 LQKENI. The CDR3 region is CASSPILADNEQFF. The CDR3 nucleotides are TGTGCCAGCTCACCAATTTTGGCTGACAATGAGCAGTTCTTC.